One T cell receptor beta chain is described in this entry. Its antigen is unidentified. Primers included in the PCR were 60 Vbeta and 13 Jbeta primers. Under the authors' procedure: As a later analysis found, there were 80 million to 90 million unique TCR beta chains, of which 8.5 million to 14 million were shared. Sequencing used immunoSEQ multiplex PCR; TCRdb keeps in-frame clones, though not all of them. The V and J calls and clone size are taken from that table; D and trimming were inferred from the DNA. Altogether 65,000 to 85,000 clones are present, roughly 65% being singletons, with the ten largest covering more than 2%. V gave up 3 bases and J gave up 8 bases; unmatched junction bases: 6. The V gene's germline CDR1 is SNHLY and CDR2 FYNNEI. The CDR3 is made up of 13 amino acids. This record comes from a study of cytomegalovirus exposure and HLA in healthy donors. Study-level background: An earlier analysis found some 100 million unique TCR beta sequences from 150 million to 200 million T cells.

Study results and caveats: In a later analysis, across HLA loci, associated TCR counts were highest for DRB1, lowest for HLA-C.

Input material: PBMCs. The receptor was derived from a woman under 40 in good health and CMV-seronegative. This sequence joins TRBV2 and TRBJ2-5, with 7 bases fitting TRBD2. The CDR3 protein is CASSDVSGVTQYF. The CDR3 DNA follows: TGTGCCAGCAGTGATGTGAGCGGGGTCACCCAGTACTTC.